This is a list of T cell receptor beta chains from one sample in a study of blood T cell repertoires in COVID-19. Sequenced by immunoSEQ multiplex PCR; TCRdb stores in-frame clones only, minus some. The sample records 150,000 or so clones, over 70% being singletons. Sequenced: peripheral blood. These receptors came from a man older than 75 with acute or convalescent COVID-19. Each CDR3 is given with its conserved first and last residue. The D gene is left open where the match is weak.

v_gene | d_gene | CDR3aa
TRBV3-1/TRBV3-2 | TRBD1 | CASSPPGTGYGYTF
TRBV15 | - | CATSGNRISYNEQFF
TRBV29-1 | TRBD1 | CSVGDSLYGYTF
TRBV7-8 | TRBD1 | CASSLDGQGATSPLHF
TRBV27 | - | CASSLSGEETQYF
TRBV19 | TRBD1 | CASTMDRLNTEAFF
TRBV2 | - | CASRWVNQDEQYF
TRBV6-5 | TRBD1 | CASSYTWTGGMETQYF
TRBV10-3 | TRBD1 | CAISEKGQGGTGELFF
TRBV27 | TRBD1 | CASRTGATEAFF
TRBV5-4 | TRBD2 | CASSQKTSGVTGELFF
TRBV6-4 | - | CASSDSWQSPLHF
TRBV5-1 | - | CASSFGIMNTEAFF
TRBV5-1 | - | CASSTNLGAEAFF
TRBV20-1 | - | CSASARDISLGQYF
TRBV5-1 | TRBD2 | CASSLVAGGGYEQFF
TRBV10-3 | - | CAIRDSPNTEAFF
TRBV5-4 | - | CASSAREDEKLFF
TRBV3-1/TRBV3-2 | - | CASSQGGTADTQYF
TRBV28 | TRBD1 | CASSSTGISNQPQHF
TRBV7-9 | TRBD1 | CASSLGDRSEQFF
TRBV5-1 | - | CASSVAVAATGELFF
TRBV11-2 | TRBD2 | CASSFRGRLAGSYEQYF
TRBV9 | - | CASSLRGGSYTDTQYF
TRBV5-4 | - | CASSPGKGLPLHF
TRBV5-6 | TRBD2 | CASRSLGTSGSYEQYF
TRBV7-2 | TRBD2 | CASSLASGRADEQFF
TRBV28 | TRBD1 | CASSLQGVDEKLFF
TRBV7-2 | - | CASSFYSNTGELFF
TRBV7-2 | - | CASSPGAVLGYTF
TRBV5-1 | - | CASSPTGDEGSPLHF
TRBV27 | - | CASSSGRSSNSPLHF
TRBV7-6 | - | CASSHSSYEQYF
TRBV7-2 | TRBD1 | CASSETGGTEAFF
TRBV3-1/TRBV3-2 | TRBD1 | CASSEEALTGFRSGANVLTF
TRBV24-1 | TRBD1 | CATSDPRGQGFDEQFF
TRBV14 | - | CASSQDTRTNYGYTF
TRBV28 | TRBD1 | CASSAGTGLYYGYTF
TRBV6-2/TRBV6-3 | - | CASSLPGLNSRGELFF
TRBV28 | - | CASRAGSAISYEQYF
TRBV5-1 | - | CASSLVPGEHSPLHF
TRBV5-8 | - | CASWRGGRREQFF
TRBV6-6 | TRBD2 | CASSYSSGRGAGELFF
TRBV27 | TRBD1 | CASRSDRGTYEQYF
TRBV18 | TRBD2 | CASSLNRGDTDTQYF
TRBV27 | TRBD1 | CASSSMDRRITGNTIYF
TRBV4-1 | TRBD1 | CASSPWTGTNTGELFF
TRBV5-1 | - | CASSQTTGREKLFF
TRBV5-6 | TRBD2 | CASSMATSGSPYEQYF
TRBV5-1 | TRBD2 | CASSASGRLDTGELFF
TRBV7-2 | TRBD1 | CASSSETTGVGSGYTF
TRBV29-1 | - | CSVAVGTSTDTQYF